This T cell receptor beta chain was retrieved from a study of cytomegalovirus exposure and HLA in healthy donors. Study-wide context: Membership in the Caucasian-associated ancestry cluster was found for about 84% of 300 to 400 genotyped donors.

As to this clone: Its target is not known.

Amplification used 60 Vbeta primers and 13 Jbeta primers. Clones were sequenced by immunoSEQ multiplex PCR, and TCRdb holds only the in-frame ones, with some missing. The table shows roughly 120,000 clones, with 70% to 85% occurring only once. Study observations and caveats: Later on, an analysis tied 15,000 to 20,000 TCR beta sequences to HLA alleles at 0.05 false discovery rate.

With V trimmed by 0 bases and J by 4 bases, 6 bases remained unmatched. Germline assignment: CDR1 LNHDA and CDR2 SQIVND (reference sequence). The CDR3 is 17 amino acids. The sample comprised PBMCs. The receptor comes from a human donor in good health. The chain recombines TRBV19 with TRBJ2-3; 11 bases align to TRBD1. CDR3 in amino acids: CASSIDYGTGGSDTQYF. The CDR3 DNA is TGTGCCAGTAGTATAGATTACGGGACAGGGGGGTCAGATACGCAGTATTTT.